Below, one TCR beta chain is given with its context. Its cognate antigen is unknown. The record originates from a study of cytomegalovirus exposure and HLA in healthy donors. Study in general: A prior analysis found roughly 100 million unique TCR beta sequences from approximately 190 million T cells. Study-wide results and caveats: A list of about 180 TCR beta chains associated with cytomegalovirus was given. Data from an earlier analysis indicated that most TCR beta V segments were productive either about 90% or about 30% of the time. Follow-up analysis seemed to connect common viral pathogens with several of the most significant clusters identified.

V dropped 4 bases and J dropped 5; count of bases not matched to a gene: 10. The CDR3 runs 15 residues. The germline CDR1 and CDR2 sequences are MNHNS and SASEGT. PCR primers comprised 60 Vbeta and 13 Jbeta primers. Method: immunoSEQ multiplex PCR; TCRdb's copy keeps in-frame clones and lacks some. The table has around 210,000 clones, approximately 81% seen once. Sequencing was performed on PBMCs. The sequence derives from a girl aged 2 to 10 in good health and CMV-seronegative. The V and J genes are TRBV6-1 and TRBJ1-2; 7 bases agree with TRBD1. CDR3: CASSVLRQGRYGYTF. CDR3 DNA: TGTGCCAGCAGTGTTCTCAGACAGGGAAGATATGGCTACACCTTC.